This TCR beta chain was profiled in a study of T cells in Graves' hyperthyroidism and ophthalmopathy. Of note for this clonotype: Its antigen remains unknown. The CDR3 does not close with the conserved phenylalanine or tryptophan, likely indicating a read error. No DNA is shown, since the ends of the CDR3 on it are uncertain; the CDR3 is the one TCRdb lists.

Study findings and constraints: Classification by a 13 V-J model distinguished ophthalmopathy from stable hyperthyroidism.

It was RNA transcripts that yielded the amplified TCR beta CDR3 regions. With the HTBI primer set, the TCR CDR3 went through a first round of RT-PCR. TCRdb independently ran MiXCR on the multiplex PCR reads; one entry per CDR3 protein. The sample contains 610,000 or so distinct CDR3 sequences, 40% to 55% of which appear only once. A total of 12 residues make up the CDR3, ends included. Germline V gene lookup returns CDR1 MNHEY and CDR2 SVGAGI. The hyperthyroidism was newly diagnosed and had lasted under 2 months; the patients were aged 18 to 65. This sequence originates from a woman aged 18-30 years with Graves' hyperthyroidism. The genes are TRBV6-5 and TRBJ1-6. Sequencing was done on a sample of peripheral blood or thyroid tissue (not recorded which). CDR3 residues: CASSYRNSPPHS.